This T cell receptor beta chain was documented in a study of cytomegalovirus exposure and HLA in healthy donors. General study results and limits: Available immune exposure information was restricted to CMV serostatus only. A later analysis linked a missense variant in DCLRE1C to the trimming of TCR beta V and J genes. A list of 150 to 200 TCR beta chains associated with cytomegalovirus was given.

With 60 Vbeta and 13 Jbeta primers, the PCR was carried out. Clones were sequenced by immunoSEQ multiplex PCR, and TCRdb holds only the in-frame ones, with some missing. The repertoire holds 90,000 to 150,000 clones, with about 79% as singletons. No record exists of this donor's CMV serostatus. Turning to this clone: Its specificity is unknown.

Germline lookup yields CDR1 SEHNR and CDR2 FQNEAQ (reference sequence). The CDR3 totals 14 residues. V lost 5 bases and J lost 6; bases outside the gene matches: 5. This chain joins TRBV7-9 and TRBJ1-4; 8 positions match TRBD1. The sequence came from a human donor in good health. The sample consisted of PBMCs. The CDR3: CASSQVTGDEKLFF. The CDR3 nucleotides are TGTGCCAGCAGCCAAGTGACAGGGGATGAAAAACTGTTTTTT.